This T cell receptor (beta chain) comes out of a study of OX40 agonist ivuxolimab in advanced cancers. Overall study context: Dose-escalation cases comprised hepatocellular carcinoma, melanoma, renal cell or head and neck cancer. From roughly 20 to 85 years was the age range, with a mean of roughly 64 years, and over 70% were male.

Autoimmune disease history or systemic immunosuppression led to patients being barred. Clones were sequenced by immunoSEQ multiplex PCR, and TCRdb holds only the in-frame ones, with some missing. This table holds about 29,000 clones, roughly 80% found once. Study-wide results and caveats: CD8+ T cells were the subset that, on average, had more expanded clones than CD4+.

On this clone itself: Its antigen is not known.

The source material was CD4+ or CD8+ T cells sorted from blood, sampled in a trial of the OX40 agonist ivuxolimab. This TCR was sampled from an adult with an advanced solid tumor such as melanoma, head and neck, liver or kidney cancer.

CDR3 sequence (DNA): TGTGCCAGCAGTCGAACAGGTGAAGCTTTCTTT. Translation: CASSRTGEAFF. V is TRBV25-1 and J is TRBJ1-1; D is possibly TRBD1 (5 bases). Looked up from germline, CDR1 is MGHDK and CDR2 is SYGVNS. The CDR3 has 11 amino acids. V dropped 5 bases and J dropped 7 bases, with 8 bases sitting between them.